This paragraph reports one T cell receptor (beta chain). Its binding antigen is unknown. The record has no base qualities; no much larger clone is one base away. These data are taken from a study of T cells after somatic rescue of genetic block (dated by TCRdb to the early 2020s). For context, the study as a whole: What the study looked at was long-term robustness, specifically in a T-cell system that came about through somatic rescue of a genetic block in T-cell development.

The library came from the immunoSEQ multiplex PCR assay. Sourced from immuneACCESS, this table was stored by TCRdb with only in-frame sequences that have V and J called. A share of the clones is absent; for the studies checked, an unresolved V gene accounts for under half, and the remainder has no known explanation. A total of about 14,000 clones appear in this sample, approximately 79% of them only once. Around 21% of the sample is taken by the ten largest. V is pruned by 6 bases and J by 4 bases, leaving 5 bases of the junction without a gene match. Per the germline V gene, MDHEN is the CDR1 and SYDVKM is the CDR2. The CDR3 goes from the cysteine to the phenylalanine over 13 residues. Only CDR3 DNA remains: 39 bases, in frame from the first base.

Sequenced material: peripheral blood mononuclear cells (PBMCs). The clonotype originates from a boy between 5 and 17 years old. Rearrangement joined TRBV28 to TRBJ2-5; 7 junctional bases match TRBD1. CDR3 sequence: CASSPGQVETQYF. The DNA reads TGTGCCAGCAGCCCCGGACAGGTAGAGACCCAGTACTTC.